This T cell receptor beta chain is from a study of immune cell composition in non-small cell lung cancer. Trimming removed 2 bases at V and 6 bases at J, with 13 bases between. CDR1 is SGHTA, CDR2 FQGNSA, per germline. The CDR3 spans 15 residues. Clones were read by immunoSEQ multiplex PCR, and TCRdb kept only the in-frame ones, dropping some. This sample yields thousands of clones, of which around 80% are seen a single time; approximately 8% belongs to the top ten. The chain is built from TRBV7-2 and TRBJ2-2; possibly TRBD2 for D (6 bases). This TCR was recovered from a human donor with non-small cell lung cancer. Sequencing used lung tumor tissue. The CDR3 nucleotides are TGTGCCAGCAGCTTATTGGGGGGAGGCGCCGGGGAGCTGTTTTTT. Encoded protein: CASSLLGGGAGELFF.